This T cell receptor beta chain was sequenced in a study of cytomegalovirus exposure and HLA in healthy donors. Study-wide results and limits: According to the study, roughly 160 TCR beta chains were cytomegalovirus-associated. Three of the chains that were CMV-associated were confirmed in vitro to be specific for CMV antigens. Later analysis demonstrated an association between a missense DCLRE1C variant and TCR beta V- and J-gene trimming.

Concerning this clone: Its antigen is currently unknown.

Germline CDR1 reads ENHRY; CDR2 reads SYGVKD. The junction had 10 bases not matched to a gene; V was cut back by 4 bases and J by 3 bases. The CDR3 has 16 amino acids. The PCR used 60 Vbeta and 13 Jbeta primers. Per the authors' pipeline: Later, roughly 86 million unique TCR beta chains were counted in an analysis, and 10 million to 12 million of them were shared. TCRdb's table, derived via immunoSEQ multiplex PCR, lists solely in-frame clones and lacks some. V, J and clone size are those of that table, while D and trimming were read from the DNA. This table holds around 150,000 clones, 60% to 80% found once.

The chain has TRBV10-3 and TRBJ1-1; TRBD1 agrees at 8 bases. The sequenced sample consisted of PBMCs. The TCR originated in a man in his fifties or sixties in good health and CMV-seropositive. Written as DNA, the CDR3 is TGTGCCATCAGTGGAGACAGGGGAGTCAAGCACACTGAAGCTTTCTTT. This sequence encodes CAISGDRGVKHTEAFF.